This T cell receptor (beta chain) was recovered during a study of CD8 T cells in Susac syndrome. TCR beta sequencing covered blood CD8+ and CD4+ T cells. Each Susac syndrome patient had definite or probable disease by recently defined criteria. Both CD4+ and CD8+ T cells were negatively isolated, and TEMRA cells underwent FACS enrichment. Random-hexamer reverse transcription was applied to about 0.5 to 1 ug RNA. TCRdb re-analysed the immunoSEQ multiplex PCR reads in MiXCR, keeping a single row per CDR3 protein. The sample lists around 200,000 distinct CDR3 sequences, around 93% seen once, with about 0.15% in the top ten. This CDR3 is built from 15 residues. V shed 4 bases, J shed 1 base, and the junction held 4 bases outside the gene matches. Germline V lookup: CDR1 SGHRS, CDR2 YFSETQ.

The specimen was CD8+ T cells from PBMCs. The sequence derives from a human donor with Susac syndrome. The rearrangement uses TRBV5-1 and TRBJ1-5; 8 bases fit TRBD1. This CDR3 reads CASSEGTGSNQPQHF. The CDR3 region has the DNA TGCGCCAGCAGCGAGGGGACAGGCAGCAATCAGCCCCAGCATTTT.